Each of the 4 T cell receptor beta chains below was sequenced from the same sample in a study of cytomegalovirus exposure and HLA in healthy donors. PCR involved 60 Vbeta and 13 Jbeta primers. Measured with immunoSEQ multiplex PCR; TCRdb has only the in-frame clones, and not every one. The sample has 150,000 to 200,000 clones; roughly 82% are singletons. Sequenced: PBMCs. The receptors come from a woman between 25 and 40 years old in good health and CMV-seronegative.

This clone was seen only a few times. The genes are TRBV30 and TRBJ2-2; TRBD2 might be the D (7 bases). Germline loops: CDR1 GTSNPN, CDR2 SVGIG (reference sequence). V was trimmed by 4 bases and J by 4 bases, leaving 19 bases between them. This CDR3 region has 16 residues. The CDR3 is CAWIRGGGRLTGELFF. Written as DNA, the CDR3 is TGTGCCTGGATCCGTGGGGGGGGGCGACTCACCGGGGAGCTGTTTTTT.

CDR3 loop: CSVVPGQGTGYTF. The CDR3 nucleotides are TGCAGCGTTGTGCCGGGACAGGGCACTGGCTACACCTTC. The chain combines TRBV29-1 with TRBJ1-2; the match to TRBD1 covers 9 bases. This CDR3 has 13 residues. Germline values: CDR1 SQVTM, CDR2 ANQGSEA. V shed 4 bases, J shed 7 bases, and the junction held 7 bases outside the gene matches.

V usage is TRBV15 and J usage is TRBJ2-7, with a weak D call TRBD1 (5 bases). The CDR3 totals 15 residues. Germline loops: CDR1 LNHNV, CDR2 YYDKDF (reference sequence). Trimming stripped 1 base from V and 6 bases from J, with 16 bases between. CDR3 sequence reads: CATSRGTTVPSEQYF. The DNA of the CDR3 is TGTGCCACCAGCAGAGGGACAACCGTCCCCAGCGAGCAGTACTTC.

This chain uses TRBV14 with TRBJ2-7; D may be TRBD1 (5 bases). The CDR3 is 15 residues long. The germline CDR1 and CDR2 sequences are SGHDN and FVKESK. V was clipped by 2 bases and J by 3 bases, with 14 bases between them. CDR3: CASSQIGADGYEQYF. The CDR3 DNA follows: TGTGCCAGCAGCCAAATTGGGGCCGATGGCTACGAGCAGTACTTC.